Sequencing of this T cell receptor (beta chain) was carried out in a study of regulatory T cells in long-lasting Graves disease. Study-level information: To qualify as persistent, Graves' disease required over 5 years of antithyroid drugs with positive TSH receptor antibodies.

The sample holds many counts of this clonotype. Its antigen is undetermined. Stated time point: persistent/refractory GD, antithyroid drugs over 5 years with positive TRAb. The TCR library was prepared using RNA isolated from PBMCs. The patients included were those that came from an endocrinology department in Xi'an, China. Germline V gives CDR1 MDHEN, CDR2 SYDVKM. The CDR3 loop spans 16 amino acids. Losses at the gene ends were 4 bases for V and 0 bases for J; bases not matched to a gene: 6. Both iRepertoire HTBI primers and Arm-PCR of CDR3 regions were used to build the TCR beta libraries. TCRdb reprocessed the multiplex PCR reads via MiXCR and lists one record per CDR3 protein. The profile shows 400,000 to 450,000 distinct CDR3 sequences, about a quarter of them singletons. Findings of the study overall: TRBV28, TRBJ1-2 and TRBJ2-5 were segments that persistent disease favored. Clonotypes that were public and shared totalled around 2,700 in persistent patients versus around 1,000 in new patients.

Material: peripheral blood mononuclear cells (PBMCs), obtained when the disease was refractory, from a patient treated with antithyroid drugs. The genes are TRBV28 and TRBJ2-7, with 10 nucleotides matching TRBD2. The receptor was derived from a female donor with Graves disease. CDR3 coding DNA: TGTGCCAGCAGTTCCCGGACTAGCGGAAGCTCCTACGAGCAGTACTTC. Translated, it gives CASSSRTSGSSYEQYF.